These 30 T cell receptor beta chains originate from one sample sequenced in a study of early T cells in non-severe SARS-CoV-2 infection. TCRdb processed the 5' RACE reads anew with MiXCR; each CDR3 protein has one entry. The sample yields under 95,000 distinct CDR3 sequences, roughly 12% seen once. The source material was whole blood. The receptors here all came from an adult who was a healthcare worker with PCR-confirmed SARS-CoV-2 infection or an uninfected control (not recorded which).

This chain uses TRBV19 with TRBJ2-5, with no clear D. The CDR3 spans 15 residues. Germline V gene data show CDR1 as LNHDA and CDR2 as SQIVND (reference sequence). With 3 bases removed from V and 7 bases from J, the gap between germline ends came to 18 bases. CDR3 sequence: CASSISLSGLGTQYF. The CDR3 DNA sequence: TGTGCCAGTAGTATTTCCCTATCAGGTCTCGGGACCCAGTACTTC.

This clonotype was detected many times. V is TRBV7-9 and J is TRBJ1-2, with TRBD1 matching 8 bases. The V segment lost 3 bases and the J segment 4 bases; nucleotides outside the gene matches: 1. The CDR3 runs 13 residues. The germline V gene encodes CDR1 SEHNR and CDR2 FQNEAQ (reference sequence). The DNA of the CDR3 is TGTGCCAGCAGCTTTGGGACAGGCTATGGCTACACCTTC. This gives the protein CASSFGTGYGYTF.

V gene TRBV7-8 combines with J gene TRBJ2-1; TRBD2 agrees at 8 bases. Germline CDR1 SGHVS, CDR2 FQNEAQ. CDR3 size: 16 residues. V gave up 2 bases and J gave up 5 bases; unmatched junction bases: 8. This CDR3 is CASSLTAGGIDNEQFF. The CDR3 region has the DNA TGTGCCAGCAGCTTAACGGCGGGAGGAATCGACAATGAGCAGTTCTTC.

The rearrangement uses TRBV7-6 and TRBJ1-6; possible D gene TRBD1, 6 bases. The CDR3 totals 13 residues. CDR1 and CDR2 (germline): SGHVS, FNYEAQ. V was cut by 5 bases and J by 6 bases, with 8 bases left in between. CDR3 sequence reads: CASSADSNSPLHF. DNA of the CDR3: TGTGCCAGCAGCGCGGACAGTAATTCACCCCTCCACTTT.

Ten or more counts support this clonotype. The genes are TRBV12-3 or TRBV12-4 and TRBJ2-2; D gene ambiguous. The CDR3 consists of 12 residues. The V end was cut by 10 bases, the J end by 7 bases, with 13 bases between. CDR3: CATSGLLGELFF. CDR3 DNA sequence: TGTGCCACCTCGGGCCTCCTCGGGGAGCTGTTTTTT.

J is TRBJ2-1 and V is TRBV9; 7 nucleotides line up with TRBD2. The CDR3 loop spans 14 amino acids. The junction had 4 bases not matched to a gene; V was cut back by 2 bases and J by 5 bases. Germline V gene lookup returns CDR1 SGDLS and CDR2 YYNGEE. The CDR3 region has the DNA TGTGCCAGCAGCGTCGCGGGAGCCCACAATGAGCAGTTCTTC. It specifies CASSVAGAHNEQFF.

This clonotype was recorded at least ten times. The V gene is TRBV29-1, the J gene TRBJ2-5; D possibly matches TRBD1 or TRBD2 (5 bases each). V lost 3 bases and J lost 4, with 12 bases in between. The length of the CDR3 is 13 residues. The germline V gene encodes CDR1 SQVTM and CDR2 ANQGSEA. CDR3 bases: TGCAGCGTTGATGGCAGTGGGGGAGAGACCCAGTACTTC. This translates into CSVDGSGGETQYF. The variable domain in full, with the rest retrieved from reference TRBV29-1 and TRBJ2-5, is SAVISQKPSRDICQRGTSLTIQCQVDSQVTMMFWYRQQPGQSLTLIATANQGSEATYESGFVIDKFPISRPNLTFSTLTVSNMSPEDSSIYLCSVDGSGGETQYFGPGTRLLVL.

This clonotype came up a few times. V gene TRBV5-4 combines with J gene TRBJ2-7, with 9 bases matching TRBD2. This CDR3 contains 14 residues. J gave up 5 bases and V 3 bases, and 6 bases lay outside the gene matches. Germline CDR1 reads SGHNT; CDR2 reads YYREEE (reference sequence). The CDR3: CASSSGTSSNEQYF. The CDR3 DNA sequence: TGTGCCAGCAGCTCCGGGACTAGCAGCAACGAGCAGTACTTC.

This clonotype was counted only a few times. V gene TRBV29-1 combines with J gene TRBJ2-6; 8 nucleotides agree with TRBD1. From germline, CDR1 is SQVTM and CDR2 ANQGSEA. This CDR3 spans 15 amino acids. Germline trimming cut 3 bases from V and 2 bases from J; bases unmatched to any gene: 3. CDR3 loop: CSVDRGPTGANVLTF. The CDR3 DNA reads TGCAGCGTTGACAGGGGGCCTACTGGGGCCAACGTCCTGACTTTC.

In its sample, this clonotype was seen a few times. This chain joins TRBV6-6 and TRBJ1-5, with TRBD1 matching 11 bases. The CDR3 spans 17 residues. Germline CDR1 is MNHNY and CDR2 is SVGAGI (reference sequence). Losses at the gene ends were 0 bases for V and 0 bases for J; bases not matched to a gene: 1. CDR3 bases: TGTGCCAGCAGTTACTCGGGACAGGGGGGTAGCAATCAGCCCCAGCATTTT. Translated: CASSYSGQGGSNQPQHF.

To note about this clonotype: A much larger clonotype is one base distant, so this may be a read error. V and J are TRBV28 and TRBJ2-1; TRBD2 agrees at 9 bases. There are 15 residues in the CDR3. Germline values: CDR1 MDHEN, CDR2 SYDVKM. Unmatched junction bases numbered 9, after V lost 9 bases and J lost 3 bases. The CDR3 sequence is CASLYSGRGYNEQFF. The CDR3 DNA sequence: TGTGCCAGTCTCTATAGCGGGAGAGGCTACAATGAGCAGTTCTTC. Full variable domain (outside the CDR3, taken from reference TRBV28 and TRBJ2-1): DVKVTQSSRYLVKRTGEKVFLECVQDMDHENMFWYRQDPGLGLRLIYFSYDVKMKEKGDIPEGYSVSREKKERFSLILESASTNQTSMYLCASLYSGRGYNEQFFGPGTRLTVL.

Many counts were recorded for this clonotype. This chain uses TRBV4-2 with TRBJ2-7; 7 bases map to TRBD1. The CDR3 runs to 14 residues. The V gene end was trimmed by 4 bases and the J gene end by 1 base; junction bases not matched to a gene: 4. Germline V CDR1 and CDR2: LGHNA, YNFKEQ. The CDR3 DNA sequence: TGTGCCAGCAGCCTGGGACAGACGTCCTACGAGCAGTACTTC. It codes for CASSLGQTSYEQYF.

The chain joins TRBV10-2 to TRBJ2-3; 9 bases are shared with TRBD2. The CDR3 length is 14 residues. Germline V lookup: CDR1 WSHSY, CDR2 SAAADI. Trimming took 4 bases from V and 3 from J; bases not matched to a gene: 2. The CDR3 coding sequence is TGCGCCAGCAGTGTAGCGGGAGAGACAGATACGCAGTATTTT. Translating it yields CASSVAGETDTQYF.

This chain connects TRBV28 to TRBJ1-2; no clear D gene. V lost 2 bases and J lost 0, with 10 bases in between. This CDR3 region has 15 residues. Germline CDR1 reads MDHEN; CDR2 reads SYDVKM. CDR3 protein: CASSLADYPNYGYTF. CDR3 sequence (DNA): TGTGCCAGCAGTTTAGCGGACTACCCTAACTATGGCTACACCTTC.

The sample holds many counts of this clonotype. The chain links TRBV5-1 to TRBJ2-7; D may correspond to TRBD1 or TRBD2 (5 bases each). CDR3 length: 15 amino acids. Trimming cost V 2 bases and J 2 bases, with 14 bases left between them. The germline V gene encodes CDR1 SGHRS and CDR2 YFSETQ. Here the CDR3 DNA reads TGCGCCAGCAGCTTCGGGGCGGGCCCTACCTACGAGCAGTACTTC. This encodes CASSFGAGPTYEQYF.

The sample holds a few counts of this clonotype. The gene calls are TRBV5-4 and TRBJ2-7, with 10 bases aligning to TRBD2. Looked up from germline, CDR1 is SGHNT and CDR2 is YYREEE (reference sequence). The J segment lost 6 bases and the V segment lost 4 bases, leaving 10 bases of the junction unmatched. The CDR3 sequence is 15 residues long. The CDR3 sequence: CASSPAASGRAEQYF. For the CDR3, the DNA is TGTGCCAGCAGCCCGGCGGCTAGCGGGAGAGCCGAGCAGTACTTC.

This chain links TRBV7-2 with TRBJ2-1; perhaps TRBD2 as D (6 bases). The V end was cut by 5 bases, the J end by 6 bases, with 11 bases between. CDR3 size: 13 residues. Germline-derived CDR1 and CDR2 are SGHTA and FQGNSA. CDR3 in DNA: TGTGCCAGCAGCCAGACTAGATTCAATGAGCAGTTCTTC. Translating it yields CASSQTRFNEQFF.

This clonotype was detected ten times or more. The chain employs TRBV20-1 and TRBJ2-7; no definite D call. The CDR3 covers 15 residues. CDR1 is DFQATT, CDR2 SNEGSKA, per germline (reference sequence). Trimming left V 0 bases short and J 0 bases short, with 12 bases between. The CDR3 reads CSAREAAAYSYEQYF. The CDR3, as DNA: TGCAGTGCTAGAGAAGCAGCTGCATACTCCTACGAGCAGTACTTC.

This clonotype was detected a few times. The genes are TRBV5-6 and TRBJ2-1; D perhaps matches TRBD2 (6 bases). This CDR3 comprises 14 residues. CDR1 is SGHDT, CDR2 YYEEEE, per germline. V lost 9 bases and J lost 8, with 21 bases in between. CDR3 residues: CATQQRLGEDEQFF. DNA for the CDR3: TGTGCCACCCAGCAGAGACTAGGGGAGGATGAGCAGTTCTTC.

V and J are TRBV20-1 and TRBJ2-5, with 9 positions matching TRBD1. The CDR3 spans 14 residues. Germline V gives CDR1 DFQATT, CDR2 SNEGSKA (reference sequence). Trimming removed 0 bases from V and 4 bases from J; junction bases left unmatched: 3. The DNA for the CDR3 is TGCAGTGCTAGAGAGGACAGGGGACGAGAGACCCAGTACTTC. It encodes CSAREDRGRETQYF.

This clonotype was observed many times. The CDR3 protein is CSARAQGRGYGYTF. The CDR3 region has the DNA TGCAGTGCTAGAGCACAGGGCAGGGGCTATGGCTACACCTTC. The rearrangement uses TRBV20-1 and TRBJ1-2; perhaps TRBD1 as D (6 bases). The V and J ends lost 1 base and 4 bases respectively, with 13 bases between them. The CDR3 has 14 amino acids. Per germline, CDR1 DFQATT and CDR2 SNEGSKA (reference sequence).

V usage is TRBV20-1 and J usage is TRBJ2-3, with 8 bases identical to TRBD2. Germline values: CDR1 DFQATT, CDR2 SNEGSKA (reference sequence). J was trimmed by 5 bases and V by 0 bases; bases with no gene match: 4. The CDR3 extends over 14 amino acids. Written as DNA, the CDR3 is TGCAGTGCTAGAGAGGGACTAGTTATAGATACGCAGTATTTT. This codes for CSAREGLVIDTQYF.

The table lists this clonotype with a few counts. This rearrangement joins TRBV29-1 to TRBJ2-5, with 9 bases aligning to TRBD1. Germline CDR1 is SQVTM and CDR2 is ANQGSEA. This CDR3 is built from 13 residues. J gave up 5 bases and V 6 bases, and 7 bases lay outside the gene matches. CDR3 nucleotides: TGCAGCGTGGACAGGGGAGTGGGGGAGACCCAGTACTTC. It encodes CSVDRGVGETQYF.

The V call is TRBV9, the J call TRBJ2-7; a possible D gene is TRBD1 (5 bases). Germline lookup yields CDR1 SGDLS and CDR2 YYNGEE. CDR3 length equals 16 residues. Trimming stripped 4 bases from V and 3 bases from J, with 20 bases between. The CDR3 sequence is CASSPGGALGIYEQYF. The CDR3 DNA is TGTGCCAGCAGCCCCGGTGGGGCTCTAGGGATCTACGAGCAGTACTTC.

The CDR3 is CASTYPSSGSYEQYF. As DNA, the CDR3 is TGTGCCAGCACATACCCCTCTAGCGGGAGCTACGAGCAGTACTTC. This sequence joins TRBV6-2 or TRBV6-3 and TRBJ2-7, with 10 bases aligning to TRBD2. The ends lost 7 bases at V and 3 bases at J; junction bases unmatched: 9. CDR3 length: 15 residues. Germline values: CDR1 MNHEY, CDR2 SVGEGT.

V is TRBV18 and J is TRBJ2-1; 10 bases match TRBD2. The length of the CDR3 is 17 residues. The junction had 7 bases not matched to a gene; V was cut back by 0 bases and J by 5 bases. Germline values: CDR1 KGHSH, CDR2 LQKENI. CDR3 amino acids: CASSPPIGLAEDNEQFF. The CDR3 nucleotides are TGTGCCAGCTCACCACCGATCGGACTAGCGGAAGACAATGAGCAGTTCTTC.

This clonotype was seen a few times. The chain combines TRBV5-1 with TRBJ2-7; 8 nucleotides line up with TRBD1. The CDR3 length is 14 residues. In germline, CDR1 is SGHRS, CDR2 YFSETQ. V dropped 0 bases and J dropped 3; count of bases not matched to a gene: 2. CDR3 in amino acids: CASSLATGGYEQYF. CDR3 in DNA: TGCGCCAGCAGCTTGGCCACAGGGGGCTACGAGCAGTACTTC.

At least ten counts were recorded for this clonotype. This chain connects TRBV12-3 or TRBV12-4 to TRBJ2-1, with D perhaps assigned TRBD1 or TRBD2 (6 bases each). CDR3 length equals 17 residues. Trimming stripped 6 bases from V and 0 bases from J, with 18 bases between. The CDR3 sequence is CASSPGWGAGSYNEQFF. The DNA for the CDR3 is TGTGCCAGCAGCCCCGGTTGGGGGGCCGGCTCCTACAATGAGCAGTTCTTC.

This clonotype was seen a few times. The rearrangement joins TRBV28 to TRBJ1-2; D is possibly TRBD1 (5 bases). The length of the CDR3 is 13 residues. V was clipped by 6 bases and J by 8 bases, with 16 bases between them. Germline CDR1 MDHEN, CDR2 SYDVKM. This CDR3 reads CASSSPGLTGYTF. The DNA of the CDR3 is TGTGCCAGCAGCTCCCCAGGGCTTACGGGCTACACCTTC.

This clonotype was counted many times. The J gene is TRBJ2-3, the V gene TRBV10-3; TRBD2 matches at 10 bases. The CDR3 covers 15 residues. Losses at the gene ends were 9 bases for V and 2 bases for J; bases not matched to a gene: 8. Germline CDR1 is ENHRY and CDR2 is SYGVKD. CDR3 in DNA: TGTGCCATTTCTACTAGCGGGGAACCCACAGATACGCAGTATTTT. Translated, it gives CAISTSGEPTDTQYF.